This T cell receptor (beta chain) was observed in a study of shared clonotypes between healthy human individuals. Study details: Three plates were used per donor for CD4 naive, three for CD4 memory, two for CD8 naive and one for CD8 memory. Study observations and caveats: With a few donors compared, roughly 5% of naive CD4 clonotypes were shared. Clonotypes shared by all four donors outscored non-shared clonotypes in generation probability. Generally, naive subsets (rather than memory subsets) showed larger estimated richness.

On this clone: Its target is unknown. This same CDR3 is encoded by further DNA sequences in the sample.

TCRdb keeps only in-frame clones here, not all; method: immunoSEQ multiplex PCR. The sample yields under 2,000,000 clones, about 95% seen once. Terminally differentiated effector memory CD45RA+ cells were excluded from the naive CD8 cells, which were CD45RO-negative and positively selected for CCR7. The TCR was taken from a man between 18 and 35 years old in good health. Material: naive CD8+ T cells sorted from blood.

The CDR3 protein is CASSSLGGNEQFF. The CDR3 coding sequence is TGTGCCAGCAGTTCCCTGGGAGGTAATGAGCAGTTCTTC. The V call is TRBV27, the J call TRBJ2-1, with D possibly matching TRBD2 (6 bases). The CDR3 consists of 13 residues. Germline V lookup: CDR1 MNHEY, CDR2 SMNVEV (reference sequence). The V gene lost 4 bases and the J gene lost 7 bases, with 11 bases spanning the gap.